The 14 T cell receptor beta chains listed next were all sequenced from one sample in a study of blood T cell repertoires in COVID-19. TCRdb's table, derived via immunoSEQ multiplex PCR, lists solely in-frame clones and lacks some. The sample shows 150,000 to 200,000 clones, 85% of them seen only once. The sequenced sample was peripheral blood. The receptors originated from a person aged 65-85 years with COVID-19, enrolled during active disease.

The chain uses TRBV25-1 and TRBJ1-1, with D possibly matching TRBD1 (6 bases). The germline gives CDR1 MGHDK, CDR2 SYGVNS. The CDR3 covers 14 residues. V was shortened by 4 bases and J by 0 bases, with 9 bases between the two germline ends. This chain's CDR3 is CASSARQVNTEAFF. The CDR3, as DNA: TGTGCCAGCAGTGCTCGACAGGTGAACACTGAAGCTTTCTTT.

The chain joins TRBV7-2 to TRBJ1-1, with D maybe TRBD1 (5 bases). V was clipped by 5 bases and J by 0 bases, with 13 bases between them. Germline CDR1 and CDR2: SGHTA and FQGNSA. The CDR3 sequence is 15 residues long. This chain's CDR3 is CASSPGGSLNTEAFF. CDR3 nucleotide sequence: TGTGCCAGCAGCCCCGGGGGGTCGCTGAACACTGAAGCTTTCTTT.

The chain links TRBV3-1 (or the pseudogene TRBV3-2) to TRBJ2-1; D possibly corresponds to TRBD2 (5 bases). Germline CDR1 is LGHDT and CDR2 is YNNKEL (reference sequence). The CDR3 covers 14 residues. Trimming pared 3 bases from V and 8 bases from J, leaving 14 bases between. The CDR3 protein is CASSQAGGQDEQFF. DNA of the CDR3: TGTGCCAGCAGCCAGGCTGGCGGGCAGGATGAGCAGTTCTTC.

The chain links TRBV7-8 to TRBJ2-4, with 8 bases identical to TRBD2. Germline CDR1 reads SGHVS; CDR2 reads FQNEAQ. The CDR3 is made up of 19 amino acids. V dropped 8 bases and J dropped 5; count of bases not matched to a gene: 23. The CDR3 bases are TGTGCCAGCTCCCGACGAGCGGGAGTTCTAACGGGGACCCAAAACATTCAGTACTTC. Translating gives CASSRRAGVLTGTQNIQYF. Complete variable domain (other parts from reference TRBV7-8 and TRBJ2-4): GAGVSQSPRYKVAKRGQDVALRCDPISGHVSLFWYQQALGQGPEFLTYFQNEAQLDKSGLPSDRFFAERPEGSVSTLKIQRTQQEDSAVYLCASSRRAGVLTGTQNIQYFGAGTRLSVL.

J is TRBJ2-5 and V is TRBV27, with D possibly being TRBD2 (6 bases). This CDR3 region has 19 residues. The germline V gene encodes CDR1 MNHEY and CDR2 SMNVEV (reference sequence). V was shortened by 2 bases and J by 1 base, with 23 bases between the two germline ends. The chain's CDR3 is CASSLGGWAGRGVQETQYF. CDR3 in DNA: TGTGCCAGCAGTTTAGGAGGGTGGGCGGGACGAGGGGTCCAAGAGACCCAGTACTTC.

J is TRBJ1-6 and V is TRBV12-3 or TRBV12-4, with D perhaps matching TRBD1 (6 bases). Deletions cut 6 bases from V and 6 bases from J, with 9 bases between. The CDR3 runs 13 residues. In nucleotides, the CDR3 is TGTGCCAGCAGAACAGGGTTTAATTCACCCCTCCACTTT. It translates to CASRTGFNSPLHF.

The chain carries TRBV27 and TRBJ2-3; 8 bases line up with TRBD1. CDR3 length: 14 amino acids. J lost 5 bases, V lost 3 bases, and 4 bases had no gene match. From germline, CDR1 is MNHEY and CDR2 SMNVEV (reference sequence). The CDR3 DNA is TGTGCCAGCAGTTTCGACAGGGGCGGAGATACGCAGTATTTT. The encoded protein is CASSFDRGGDTQYF.

The genes are TRBV4-1 and TRBJ2-2; TRBD1 aligns across 10 bases. Germline V gene lookup returns CDR1 MGHRA and CDR2 YSYEKL. The CDR3 length is 18 residues. V lost 4 bases to trimming and J lost 0 bases; unmatched junction nucleotides: 8. The CDR3 sequence: CASSLYTGTGANTGELFF. The DNA of the CDR3 is TGCGCCAGCAGCCTATATACCGGGACAGGGGCGAACACCGGGGAGCTGTTTTTT.

The CDR3: CASSFSGGYEQYF. The CDR3 DNA follows: TGTGCCAGCAGCTTTAGCGGGGGCTACGAGCAGTACTTC. The chain joins TRBV5-6 to TRBJ2-7; 9 bases align to TRBD2. The trim removed 2 bases at V and 3 bases at J, leaving 0 bases unmatched. The CDR3 totals 13 residues. Germline loops: CDR1 SGHDT, CDR2 YYEEEE.

This clone was seen just once. The chain is built from TRBV27 and TRBJ2-1; maybe TRBD2 (5 bases). The CDR3 covers 13 residues. Trimming left V 4 bases short and J 5 bases short, with 9 bases between. The germline V gene encodes CDR1 MNHEY and CDR2 SMNVEV (reference sequence). CDR3 sequence: CASSSTRDNEQFF. The CDR3 coding sequence is TGTGCCAGCAGTTCCACTAGAGACAATGAGCAGTTCTTC.

The chain has TRBV5-1 and TRBJ2-2; possibly TRBD1 for D (6 bases). Trimming stripped 4 bases from V and 6 bases from J, with 16 bases between. The CDR3 has 15 amino acids. Germline V gene data show CDR1 as SGHRS and CDR2 as YFSETQ. The CDR3 region has the DNA TGCGCCAGCAGCCTGGGGACACGCTCTCCCGGGGAGCTGTTTTTT. Its protein product is CASSLGTRSPGELFF.

This rearrangement joins TRBV19 to TRBJ2-1, with 10 bases aligning to TRBD2. The J segment lost 7 bases and the V segment lost 4 bases, leaving 7 bases of the junction unmatched. This CDR3 region has 15 residues. The germline V gene has CDR1 LNHDA and CDR2 SQIVND (reference sequence). CDR3 loop: CASSNKGLASNEQFF. In DNA form, the CDR3 reads TGTGCCAGTAGTAACAAGGGACTAGCGAGTAATGAGCAGTTCTTC. The full variable domain, in which reference TRBV19 and TRBJ2-1 provide the parts outside the CDR3, is DGGITQSPKYLFRKEGQNVTLSCEQNLNHDAMYWYRQDPGQGLRLIYYSQIVNDFQKGDIAEGYSVSREKKESFPLTVTSAQKNPTAFYLCASSNKGLASNEQFFGPGTRLTVL.

The chain is built from TRBV12-1 and TRBJ2-7; TRBD1 reflects the table's D call only, with no check against the DNA. TRBV12-1 is an annotated pseudogene. The length of the CDR3 is 15 residues. CDR3: CASSFGGHTASEQYF. The DNA of the CDR3 is TGTGCCAGCAGCTTTGGGGGACATACAGCCTCCGAGCAGTACTTC.

The chain uses TRBV28 and TRBJ2-1, with 9 bases aligning to TRBD2. V trimming: 3 bases; J trimming: 0 bases; junction bases outside the gene matches: 6. The germline gives CDR1 MDHEN, CDR2 SYDVKM. CDR3 length equals 17 residues. CDR3 region: CASSLPSGAGSYNEQFF. CDR3 sequence (DNA): TGTGCCAGCAGTTTGCCTAGCGGGGCCGGCTCCTACAATGAGCAGTTCTTC.